This TCR beta chain was captured by sequencing in a study of OX40 agonist ivuxolimab in advanced cancers. TCRdb's table, derived via immunoSEQ multiplex PCR, lists solely in-frame clones and lacks some. This table holds approximately 35,000 clones, more than 65% found once. V lost 6 bases, J lost 3 bases, and 9 bases lay in between. The CDR3 is 13 residues long. CDR1 and CDR2 from the germline V gene are SEHNR and FQNEAQ (reference sequence). Sample: CD4+ or CD8+ T cells sorted from blood, taken in a trial of the OX40 agonist ivuxolimab. The TCR sequence derives from an adult with an advanced solid tumor such as melanoma, head and neck, liver or kidney cancer. The gene calls are TRBV7-9 and TRBJ1-3; D unresolved. CDR3 loop: CASRPSGGNTIYF. CDR3 DNA: TGTGCCAGCAGGCCTTCAGGTGGAAACACCATATATTTT.